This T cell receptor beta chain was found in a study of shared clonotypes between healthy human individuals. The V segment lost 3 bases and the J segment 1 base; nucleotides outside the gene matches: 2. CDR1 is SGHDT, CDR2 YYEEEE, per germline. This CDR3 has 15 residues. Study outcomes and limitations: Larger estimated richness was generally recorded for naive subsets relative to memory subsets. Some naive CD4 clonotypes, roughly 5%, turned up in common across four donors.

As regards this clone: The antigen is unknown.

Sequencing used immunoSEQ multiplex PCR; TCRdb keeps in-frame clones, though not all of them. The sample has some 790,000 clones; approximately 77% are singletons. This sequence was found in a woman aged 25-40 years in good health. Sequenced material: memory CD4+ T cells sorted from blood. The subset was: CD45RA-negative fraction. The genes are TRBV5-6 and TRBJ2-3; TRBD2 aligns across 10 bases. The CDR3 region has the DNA TGTGCCAGCAGCTGGGGGACTAGCGGCACAGATACGCAGTATTTT. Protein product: CASSWGTSGTDTQYF.